This TCR beta chain was found in a study of chemoradiotherapy in HPV16-positive cancers. Produced via immunoSEQ multiplex PCR; TCRdb's table is partial and in-frame only. The data show 11,000 or so clones, 65% to 80% seen once. The CDR3 is 14 amino acids. Germline assignment: CDR1 MNHEY and CDR2 SVGAGI. The trim removed 8 bases at V and 14 bases at J, leaving 15 bases unmatched. Specimen collection occurred from a patient who underwent chemoradiotherapy. This chain links TRBV6-5 with TRBJ2-1, with 10 bases identical to TRBD2. This clonotype was obtained from a human donor with HPV-associated anogenital cancer. The CDR3 sequence is CASGVLAGVGTEFF. CDR3 bases: TGTGCCAGCGGGGTCCTAGCGGGAGTAGGTACTGAGTTCTTC.